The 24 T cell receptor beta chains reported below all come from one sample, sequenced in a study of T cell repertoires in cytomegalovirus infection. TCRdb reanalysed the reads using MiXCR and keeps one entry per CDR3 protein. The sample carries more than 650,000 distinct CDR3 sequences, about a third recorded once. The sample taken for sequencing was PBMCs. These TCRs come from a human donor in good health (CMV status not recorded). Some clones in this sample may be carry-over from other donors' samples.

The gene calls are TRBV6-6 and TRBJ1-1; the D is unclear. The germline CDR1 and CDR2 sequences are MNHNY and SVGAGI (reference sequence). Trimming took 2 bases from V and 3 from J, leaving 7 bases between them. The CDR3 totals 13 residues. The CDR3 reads CASSYGRDTEAFF. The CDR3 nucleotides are TGTGCCAGCAGTTACGGCAGAGACACTGAAGCTTTCTTT.

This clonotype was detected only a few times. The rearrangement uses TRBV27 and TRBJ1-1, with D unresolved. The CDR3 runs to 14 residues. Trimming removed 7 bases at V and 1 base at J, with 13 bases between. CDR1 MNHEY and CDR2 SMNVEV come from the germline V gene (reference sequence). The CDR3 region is CASTLSLRNTEAFF. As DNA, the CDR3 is TGTGCCAGCACTCTATCTCTTAGGAACACTGAAGCTTTCTTT.

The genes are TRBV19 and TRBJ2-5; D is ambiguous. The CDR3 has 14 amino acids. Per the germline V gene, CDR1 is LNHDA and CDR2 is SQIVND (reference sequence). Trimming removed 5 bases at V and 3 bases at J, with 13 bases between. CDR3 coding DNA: TGTGCCAGTAGTCTCTGGCCGTGGGAAGAGACCCAGTACTTC. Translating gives CASSLWPWEETQYF.

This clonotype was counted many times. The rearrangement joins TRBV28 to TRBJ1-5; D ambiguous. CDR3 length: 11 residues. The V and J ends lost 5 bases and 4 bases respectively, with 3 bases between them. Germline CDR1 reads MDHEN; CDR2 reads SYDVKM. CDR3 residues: CASSINQPQHF. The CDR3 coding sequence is TGTGCCAGCAGTATTAATCAGCCCCAGCATTTT.

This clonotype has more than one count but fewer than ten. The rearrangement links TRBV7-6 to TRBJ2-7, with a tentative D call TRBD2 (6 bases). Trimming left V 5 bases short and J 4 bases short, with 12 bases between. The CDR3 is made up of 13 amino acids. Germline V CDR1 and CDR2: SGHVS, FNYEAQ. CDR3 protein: CASSRRLEYEQYF. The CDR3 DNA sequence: TGTGCCAGCAGCCGAAGACTAGAGTACGAGCAGTACTTC.

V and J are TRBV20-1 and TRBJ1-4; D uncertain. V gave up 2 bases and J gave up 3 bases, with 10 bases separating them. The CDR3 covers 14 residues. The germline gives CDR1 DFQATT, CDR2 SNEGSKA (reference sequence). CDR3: CSARRGRANEKLFF. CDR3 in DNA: TGCAGTGCTAGACGAGGTAGAGCTAATGAAAAACTGTTTTTT.

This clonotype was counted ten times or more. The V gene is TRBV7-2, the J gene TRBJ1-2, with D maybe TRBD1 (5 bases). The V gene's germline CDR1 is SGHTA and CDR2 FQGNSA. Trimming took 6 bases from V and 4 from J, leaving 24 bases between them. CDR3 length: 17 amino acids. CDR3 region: CASRLDLGGHGSYGYTF. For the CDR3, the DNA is TGTGCCAGCAGACTGGACCTGGGAGGACATGGTTCCTATGGCTACACCTTC.

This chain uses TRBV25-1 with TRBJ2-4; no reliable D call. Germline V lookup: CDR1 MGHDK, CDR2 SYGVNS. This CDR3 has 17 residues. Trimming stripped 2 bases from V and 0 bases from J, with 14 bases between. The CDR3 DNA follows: TGTGCCAGCAGTGAAGCACCCACTTTTGGAGCCAAAAACATTCAGTACTTC. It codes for CASSEAPTFGAKNIQYF.

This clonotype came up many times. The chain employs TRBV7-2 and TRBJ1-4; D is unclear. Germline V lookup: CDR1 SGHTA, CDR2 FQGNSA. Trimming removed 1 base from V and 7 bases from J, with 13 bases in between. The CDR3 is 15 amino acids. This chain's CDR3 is CASSLGGRSSEKLFF. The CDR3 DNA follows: TGTGCCAGCAGCTTAGGAGGTCGCTCCAGTGAAAAACTGTTTTTT.

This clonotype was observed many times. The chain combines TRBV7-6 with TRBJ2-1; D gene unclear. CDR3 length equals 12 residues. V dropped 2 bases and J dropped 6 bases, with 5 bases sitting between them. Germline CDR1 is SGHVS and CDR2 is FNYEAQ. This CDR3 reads CASSLRSNEQFF. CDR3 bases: TGTGCCAGCAGCTTAAGAAGCAATGAGCAGTTCTTC.

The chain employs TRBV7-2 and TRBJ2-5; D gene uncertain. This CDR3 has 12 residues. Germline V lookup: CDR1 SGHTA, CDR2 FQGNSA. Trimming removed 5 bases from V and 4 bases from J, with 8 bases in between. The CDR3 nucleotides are TGTGCCAGCAGCCCGAGACTAGAGACCCAGTACTTC. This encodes CASSPRLETQYF.

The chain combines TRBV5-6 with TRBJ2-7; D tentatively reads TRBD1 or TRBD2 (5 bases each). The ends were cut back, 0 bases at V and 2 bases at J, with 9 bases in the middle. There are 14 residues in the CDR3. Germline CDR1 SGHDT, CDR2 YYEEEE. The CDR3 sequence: CASSLAVGAYEQYF. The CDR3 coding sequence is TGTGCCAGCAGCTTGGCCGTGGGGGCCTACGAGCAGTACTTC. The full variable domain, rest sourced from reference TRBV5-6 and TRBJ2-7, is DAGVTQSPTHLIKTRGQQVTLRCSPKSGHDTVSWYQQALGQGPQFIFQYYEEEERQRGNFPDRFSGHQFPNYSSELNVNALLLGDSALYLCASSLAVGAYEQYFGPGTRLTVT.

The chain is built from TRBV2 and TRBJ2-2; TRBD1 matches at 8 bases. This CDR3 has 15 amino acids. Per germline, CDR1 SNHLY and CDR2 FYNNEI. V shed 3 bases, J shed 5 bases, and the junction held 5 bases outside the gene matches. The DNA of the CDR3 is TGTGCCAGCAGTGAGACAGGGGTTGGGACCGGGGAGCTGTTTTTT. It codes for CASSETGVGTGELFF.

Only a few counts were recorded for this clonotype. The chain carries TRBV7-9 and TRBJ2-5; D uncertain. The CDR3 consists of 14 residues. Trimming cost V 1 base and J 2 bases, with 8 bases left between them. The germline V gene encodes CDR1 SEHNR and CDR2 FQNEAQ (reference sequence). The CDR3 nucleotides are TGTGCCAGCAGCTTAGGCTCTCAACAAGAGACCCAGTACTTC. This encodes CASSLGSQQETQYF.

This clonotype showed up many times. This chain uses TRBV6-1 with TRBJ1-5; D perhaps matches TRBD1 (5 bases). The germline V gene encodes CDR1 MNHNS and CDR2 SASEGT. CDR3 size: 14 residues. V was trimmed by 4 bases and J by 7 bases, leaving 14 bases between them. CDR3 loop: CASSGFGGRQPQHF. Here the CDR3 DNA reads TGTGCCAGCAGTGGCTTCGGGGGAAGGCAGCCCCAGCATTTT.

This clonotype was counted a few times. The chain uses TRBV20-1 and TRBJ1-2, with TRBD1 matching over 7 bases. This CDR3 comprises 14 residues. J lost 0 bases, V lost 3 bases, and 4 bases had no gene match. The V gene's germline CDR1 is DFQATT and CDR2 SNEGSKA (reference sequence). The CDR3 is CSASGGTANYGYTF. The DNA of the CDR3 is TGCAGTGCTAGTGGTGGGACAGCTAACTATGGCTACACCTTC.

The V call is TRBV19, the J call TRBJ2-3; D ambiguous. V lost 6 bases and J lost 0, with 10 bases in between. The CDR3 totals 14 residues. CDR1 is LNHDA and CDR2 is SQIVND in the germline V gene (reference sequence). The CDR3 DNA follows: TGTGCCAGTAGACGTTTCGCTAGCACAGATACGCAGTATTTT. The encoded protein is CASRRFASTDTQYF.

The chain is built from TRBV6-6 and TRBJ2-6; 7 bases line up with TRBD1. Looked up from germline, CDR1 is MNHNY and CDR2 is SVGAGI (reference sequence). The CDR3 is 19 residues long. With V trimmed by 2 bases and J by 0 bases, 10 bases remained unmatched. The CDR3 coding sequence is TGTGCCAGCAGTTACCTGACGACAGGGCCTAGCTCTGGGGCCAACGTCCTGACTTTC. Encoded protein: CASSYLTTGPSSGANVLTF.

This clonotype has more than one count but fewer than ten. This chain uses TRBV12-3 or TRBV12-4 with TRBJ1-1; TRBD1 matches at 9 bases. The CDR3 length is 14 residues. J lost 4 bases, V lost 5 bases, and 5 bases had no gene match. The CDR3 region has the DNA TGTGCCAGCAGTCCGGGACAGGGTCCCACTGAAGCTTTCTTT. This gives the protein CASSPGQGPTEAFF.

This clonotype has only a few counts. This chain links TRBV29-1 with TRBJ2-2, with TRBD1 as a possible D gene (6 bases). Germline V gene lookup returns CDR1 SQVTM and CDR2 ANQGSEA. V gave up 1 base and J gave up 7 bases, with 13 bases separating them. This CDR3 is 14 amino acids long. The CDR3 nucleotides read TGCAGCGTTGAAGGTGTTTCAGGGGACGGGGAGCTGTTTTTT. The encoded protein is CSVEGVSGDGELFF.

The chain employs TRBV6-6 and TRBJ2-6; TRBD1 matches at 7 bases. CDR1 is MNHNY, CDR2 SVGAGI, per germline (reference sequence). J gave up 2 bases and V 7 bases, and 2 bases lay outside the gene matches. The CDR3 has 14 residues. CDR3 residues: CASNDRAGANVLTF. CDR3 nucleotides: TGTGCCAGCAATGACAGGGCTGGGGCCAACGTCCTGACTTTC.

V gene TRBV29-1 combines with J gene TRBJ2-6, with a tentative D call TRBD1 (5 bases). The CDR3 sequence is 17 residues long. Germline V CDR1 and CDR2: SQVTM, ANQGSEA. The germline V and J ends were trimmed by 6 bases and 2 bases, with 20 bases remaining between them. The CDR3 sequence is CSVPNQGELAGANVLTF. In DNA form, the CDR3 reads TGCAGCGTCCCCAACCAGGGCGAATTAGCTGGGGCCAACGTCCTGACTTTC.

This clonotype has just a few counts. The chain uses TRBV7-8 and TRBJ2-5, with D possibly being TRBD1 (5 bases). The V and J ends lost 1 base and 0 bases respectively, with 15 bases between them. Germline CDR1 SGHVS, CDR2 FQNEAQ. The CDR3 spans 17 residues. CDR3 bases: TGTGCCAGCAGCTTAGTTCTGTCAGGGCAGGACCAAGAGACCCAGTACTTC. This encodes CASSLVLSGQDQETQYF.

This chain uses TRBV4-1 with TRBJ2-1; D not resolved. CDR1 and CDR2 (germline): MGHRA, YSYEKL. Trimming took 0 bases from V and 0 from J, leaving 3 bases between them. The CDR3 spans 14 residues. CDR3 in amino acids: CASSQDSSYNEQFF. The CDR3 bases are TGCGCCAGCAGCCAAGATAGCTCCTACAATGAGCAGTTCTTC.